A selection of T cell receptor beta chains follows, all from one sample in a study of T-cell reconstitution after alpha-beta-depleted transplantation in children. TCRdb re-derived calls from the PCR reads in MiXCR, one entry per CDR3 protein. The data show over 400,000 distinct CDR3 sequences, with around 46% seen just once and about 30% held by the top ten. The sample in question was PBMCs, obtained before TCRalphabeta/CD19-depleted stem cell transplant. These receptors were obtained from a girl under 10 years old with aplastic anemia, due to receive a stem cell transplant. The CDR3 runs from the conserved cysteine through the conserved F or W. The D gene is left open where the match is weak. Clone size, where shown, is once, few, many, or a class for clones that have expanded.

cdr3_aa,cdr3_nt,j_call,clone_size,d_call,cdr3_length,v_call
CASSQGVGRAETQYF,TGCGCCAGCAGCCAAGGCGTCGGTAGAGCGGAGACCCAGTACTTC,TRBJ2-5,.,.,15,TRBV4-1
CATSREFRGGNTEAFF,TGTGCCACCAGCAGAGAATTTAGGGGAGGGAACACTGAAGCTTTCTTT,TRBJ1-1,.,.,16,TRBV15
CASSATGLQETQYF,TGTGCCAGCAGCGCGACAGGACTCCAAGAGACCCAGTACTTC,TRBJ2-5,.,.,14,TRBV6-2/TRBV6-3
CASNRPGDSGGYTF,TGTGCCAGCAACCGACCGGGGGACAGTGGAGGCTACACCTTC,TRBJ1-2,.,TRBD1,14,TRBV7-9
CASSLAGWTSGTDTQYF,TGTGCCAGCAGCTTGGCCGGATGGACTAGCGGCACAGATACGCAGTATTTT,TRBJ2-3,.,TRBD2,17,TRBV5-6
CASSLGQDKNIQYF,TGTGCCAGCAGCCTTGGACAGGACAAAAACATTCAGTACTTC,TRBJ2-4,.,TRBD1,14,TRBV9
CASSQDPGEETQYF,TGTGCCAGCAGCCAAGATCCGGGAGAAGAGACCCAGTACTTC,TRBJ2-5,few,.,14,TRBV14
CSAYLRDTDTQYF,TGCAGCGCTTACCTCAGGGACACAGATACGCAGTATTTT,TRBJ2-3,.,.,13,TRBV29-1
CSAGGAGNEQFF,TGCAGTGCTGGGGGGGCGGGCAATGAGCAGTTCTTC,TRBJ2-1,few,.,12,TRBV20-1
CSATGTSGHQETQYF,TGCAGTGCGACCGGGACTAGCGGGCACCAAGAGACCCAGTACTTC,TRBJ2-5,.,TRBD2,15,TRBV20-1
CASSPGGLAGVNNEQFF,TGTGCCAGCAGCCCGGGGGGACTAGCGGGGGTGAACAATGAGCAGTTCTTC,TRBJ2-1,.,TRBD2,17,TRBV12-3/TRBV12-4
CSVVTQSTEAFF,TGCAGCGTAGTCACCCAGTCCACTGAAGCTTTCTTT,TRBJ1-1,many,.,12,TRBV29-1
CSARESNVGKLFF,TGCAGTGCTAGAGAGTCGAATGTGGGAAAACTGTTTTTT,TRBJ1-4,.,.,13,TRBV20-1
CASSFAGLAGGYEQYF,TGTGCCAGCAGCTTCGCTGGACTAGCGGGAGGGTACGAGCAGTACTTC,TRBJ2-7,few,TRBD2,16,TRBV11-2
CASSSHRVGTEAFF,TGTGCCAGCAGCTCGCACAGGGTCGGCACTGAAGCTTTCTTT,TRBJ1-1,.,.,14,TRBV7-2
CASSSAPGQSHSPLHF,TGTGCCAGCAGTTCAGCCCCGGGACAGAGCCATTCACCCCTCCACTTT,TRBJ1-6,.,TRBD1,16,TRBV6-5
CASSLVLGPDTQYF,TGCGCCAGCAGCTTGGTGCTAGGGCCAGATACGCAGTATTTT,TRBJ2-3,.,.,14,TRBV5-1
CASSTTGLLKGAQYF,TGTGCCAGCTCCACTACCGGACTACTAAAGGGAGCCCAGTACTTC,TRBJ2-5,.,.,15,TRBV18
CSAPRQGYNYGYTF,TGCAGTGCTCCAAGACAGGGCTATAACTATGGCTACACCTTC,TRBJ1-2,.,TRBD1,14,TRBV20-1
CSALAPGLALHTQYF,TGCAGTGCTCTAGCACCGGGACTAGCATTACATACGCAGTATTTT,TRBJ2-3,.,TRBD2,15,TRBV20-1
CASSPETSGRVRDTQYF,TGTGCCAGCAGCCCCGAGACTAGCGGGAGGGTGAGAGATACGCAGTATTTT,TRBJ2-3,.,TRBD2,17,TRBV27
CASSHGGRGDTQYF,TGTGCCAGCAGTCACGGAGGGCGGGGAGATACGCAGTATTTT,TRBJ2-3,few,.,14,TRBV12-3/TRBV12-4
CRTFALSTDTQYF,TGCAGGACCTTCGCGTTATCCACAGATACGCAGTATTTT,TRBJ2-3,.,.,13,TRBV20-1
CASSLRTSGMGPDTQYF,TGTGCCAGCAGTTTAAGGACTAGCGGGATGGGTCCAGATACGCAGTATTTT,TRBJ2-3,many,TRBD2,17,TRBV12-3/TRBV12-4
CASSLQGDNTEAFF,TGTGCCAGCAGCCTACAGGGGGATAACACTGAAGCTTTCTTT,TRBJ1-1,.,TRBD1,14,TRBV4-2
CASSVARPTSRPPYNEQFF,TGTGCCAGCAGCGTAGCCCGCCCGACTAGCCGCCCTCCATACAATGAGCAGTTCTTC,TRBJ2-1,many,TRBD2,19,TRBV9
CSARDRGASYEQYF,TGCAGTGCTAGGGACAGGGGTGCGTCCTACGAGCAGTACTTC,TRBJ2-7,few,TRBD1,14,TRBV20-1
CSARDYGGRTENEQFF,TGCAGTGCTAGAGATTATGGCGGGAGGACTGAAAATGAGCAGTTCTTC,TRBJ2-1,.,TRBD2,16,TRBV20-1
CASSQGAGVYGYTF,TGTGCCAGCAGCCAAGGCGCAGGGGTCTATGGCTACACCTTC,TRBJ1-2,.,.,14,TRBV14
CSASRGPMGETQYF,TGCAGTGCATCGCGGGGCCCTATGGGGGAGACCCAGTACTTC,TRBJ2-5,.,.,14,TRBV20-1
CAISDSPSGKETQYF,TGTGCCATCAGTGACTCCCCTTCAGGGAAAGAGACCCAGTACTTC,TRBJ2-5,.,.,15,TRBV10-3
CASSSGQGEAGELFF,TGTGCCAGCAGTTCGGGACAGGGGGAAGCCGGGGAGCTGTTTTTT,TRBJ2-2,.,TRBD1,15,TRBV12-3/TRBV12-4
CASSPGTISTDTQYF,TGCGCCAGCAGCCCGGGGACTATCAGCACAGATACGCAGTATTTT,TRBJ2-3,.,TRBD2,15,TRBV5-1
CASSYSSGRGTGNTIYF,TGTGCCAGCAGTTACTCGAGTGGACGGGGTACTGGAAACACCATATATTTT,TRBJ1-3,few,.,17,TRBV6-5
CSARGQSNYGYTF,TGCAGTGCTAGAGGACAATCCAACTATGGCTACACCTTC,TRBJ1-2,.,.,13,TRBV20-1
CASQNLPGGTGELFF,TGTGCCAGCCAGAACCTACCGGGGGGCACCGGGGAGCTGTTTTTT,TRBJ2-2,.,TRBD2,15,TRBV6-1
CASSSGSGNQPQHF,TGTGCCAGCAGCTCAGGGTCGGGCAATCAGCCCCAGCATTTT,TRBJ1-5,.,.,14,TRBV7-9
CASSPWDRDGNTIYF,TGCGCCAGCAGCCCCTGGGACAGGGACGGAAACACCATATATTTT,TRBJ1-3,.,TRBD1,15,TRBV4-1
CSVVGTAYEQYF,TGCAGCGTTGTCGGGACAGCCTACGAGCAGTACTTC,TRBJ2-7,few,TRBD1,12,TRBV29-1
CASSQQQDNQPQHF,TGCGCCAGCAGTCAACAACAGGACAATCAGCCCCAGCATTTT,TRBJ1-5,.,.,14,TRBV23-1
CASSYTSRGPYNEQFF,TGTGCCAGCAGTTATACTAGCAGGGGGCCCTACAATGAGCAGTTCTTC,TRBJ2-1,.,TRBD1,16,TRBV28
CASSREPVPNEKLFF,TGTGCCAGCAGCCGAGAACCCGTGCCTAATGAAAAACTGTTTTTT,TRBJ1-4,.,.,15,TRBV14